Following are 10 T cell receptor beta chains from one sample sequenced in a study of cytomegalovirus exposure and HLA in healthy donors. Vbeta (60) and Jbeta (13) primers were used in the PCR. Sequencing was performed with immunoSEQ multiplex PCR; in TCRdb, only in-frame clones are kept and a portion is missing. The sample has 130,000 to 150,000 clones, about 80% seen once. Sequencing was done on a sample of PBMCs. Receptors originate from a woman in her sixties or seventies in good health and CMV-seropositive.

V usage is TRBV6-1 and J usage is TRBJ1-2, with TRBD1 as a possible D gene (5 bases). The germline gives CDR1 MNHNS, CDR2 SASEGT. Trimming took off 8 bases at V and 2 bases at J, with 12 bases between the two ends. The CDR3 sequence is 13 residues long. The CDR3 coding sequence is TGTGCCAGCGGGACTGGGGGGAACTATGGCTACACCTTC. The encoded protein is CASGTGGNYGYTF.

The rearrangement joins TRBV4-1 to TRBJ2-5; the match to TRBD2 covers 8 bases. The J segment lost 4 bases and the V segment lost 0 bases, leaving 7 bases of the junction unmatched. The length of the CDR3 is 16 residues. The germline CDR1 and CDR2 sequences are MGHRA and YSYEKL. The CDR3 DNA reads TGCGCCAGCAGCCAAGAAGCGGGAGTGAATAGAGAGACCCAGTACTTC. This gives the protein CASSQEAGVNRETQYF.

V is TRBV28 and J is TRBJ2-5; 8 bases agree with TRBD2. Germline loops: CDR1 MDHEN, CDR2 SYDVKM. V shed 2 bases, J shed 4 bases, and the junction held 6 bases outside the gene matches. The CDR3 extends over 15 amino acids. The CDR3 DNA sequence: TGTGCCAGCAGTTTACCTTCCGGGAGGGCAGAGACCCAGTACTTC. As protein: CASSLPSGRAETQYF.

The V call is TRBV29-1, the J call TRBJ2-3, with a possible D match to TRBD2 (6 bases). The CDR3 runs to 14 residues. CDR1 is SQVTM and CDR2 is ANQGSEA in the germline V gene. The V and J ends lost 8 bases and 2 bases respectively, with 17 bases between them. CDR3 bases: TGCAGCCATAATTCTGGGGGGACCACAGATACGCAGTATTTT. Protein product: CSHNSGGTTDTQYF.

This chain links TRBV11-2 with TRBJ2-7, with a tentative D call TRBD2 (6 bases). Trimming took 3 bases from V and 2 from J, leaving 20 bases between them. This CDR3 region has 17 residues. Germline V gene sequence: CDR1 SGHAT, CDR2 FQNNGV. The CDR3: CASSLGVGGTRTYEQYF. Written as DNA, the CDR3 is TGTGCCAGCAGCTTGGGGGTGGGGGGAACGCGCACCTACGAGCAGTACTTC.

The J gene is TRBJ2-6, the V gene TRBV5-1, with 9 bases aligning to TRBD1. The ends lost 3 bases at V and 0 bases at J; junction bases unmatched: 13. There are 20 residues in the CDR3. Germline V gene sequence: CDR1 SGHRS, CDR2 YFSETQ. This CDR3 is CASSSNPRTGVTSGANVLTF. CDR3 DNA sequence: TGCGCCAGCAGCTCGAACCCCCGGACAGGGGTAACCTCTGGGGCCAACGTCCTGACTTTC. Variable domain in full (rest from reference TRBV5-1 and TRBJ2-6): KAGVTQTPRYLIKTRGQQVTLSCSPISGHRSVSWYQQTPGQGLQFLFEYFSETQRNKGNFPGRFSGRQFSNSRSEMNVSTLELGDSALYLCASSSNPRTGVTSGANVLTFGAGSRLTVL.

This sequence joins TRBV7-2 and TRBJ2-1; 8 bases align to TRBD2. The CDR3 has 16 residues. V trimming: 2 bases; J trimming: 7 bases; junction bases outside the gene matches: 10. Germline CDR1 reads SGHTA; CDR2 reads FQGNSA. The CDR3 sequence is CASSLSSGRAKNEQFF. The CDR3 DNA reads TGTGCCAGCAGCTTATCCAGCGGGAGAGCTAAGAATGAGCAGTTCTTC.

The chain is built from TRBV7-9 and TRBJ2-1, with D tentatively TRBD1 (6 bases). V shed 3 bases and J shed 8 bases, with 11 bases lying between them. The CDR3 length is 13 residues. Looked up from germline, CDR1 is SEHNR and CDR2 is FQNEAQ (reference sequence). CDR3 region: CASSFEGGHEQFF. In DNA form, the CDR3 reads TGTGCCAGCAGCTTCGAAGGGGGACATGAGCAGTTCTTC.

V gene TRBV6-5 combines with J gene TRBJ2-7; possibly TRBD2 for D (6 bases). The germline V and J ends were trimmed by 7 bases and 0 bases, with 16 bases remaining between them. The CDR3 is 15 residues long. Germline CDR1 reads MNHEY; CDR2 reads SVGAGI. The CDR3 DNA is TGTGCCAGCACCAAAGCGGGCCAAAGCTCCTACGAGCAGTACTTC. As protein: CASTKAGQSSYEQYF.

Written as DNA, the CDR3 is TGTGCCAGCAGTGAGGATTCAACAGAGAACACTGAAGCTTTCTTT. Translation: CASSEDSTENTEAFF. The chain carries TRBV2 and TRBJ1-1; D is undetermined. The length of the CDR3 is 15 residues. Germline V gene data show CDR1 as SNHLY and CDR2 as FYNNEI. V gave up 3 bases and J gave up 1 base, with 12 bases separating them.